Shown below are 32 T cell receptor beta chains from a single sample sequenced in a study of shared clonotypes between healthy human individuals. CD8 cells regarded as naive lacked CD45RO, were positively chosen for CCR7, and omitted terminally differentiated effector memory CD45RA+ cells. Profiling relied on immunoSEQ multiplex PCR, and the TCRdb table lists in-frame clones only, not all of them. Here the sample spans about 2 million clones, less than 95% being singletons. Sequencing was performed on naive CD8+ T cells sorted from blood. These receptors were collected from a man aged 18 to 29 in good health.

This chain joins TRBV10-3 and TRBJ2-7, with D unclear. CDR1 ENHRY and CDR2 SYGVKD come from the germline V gene. The germline V and J ends were trimmed by 0 bases and 5 bases, with 11 bases remaining between them. The CDR3 runs to 14 residues. The CDR3 region has the DNA TGTGCCATCAGTGAGTCGGAGTTTCTTGACGAGCAGTACTTC. Its translation: CAISESEFLDEQYF.

Concerning this clone: Other DNA sequences within the sample encode an identical CDR3. The chain carries TRBV7-9 and TRBJ2-7; 8 positions agree with TRBD1. Germline V gene sequence: CDR1 SEHNR, CDR2 FQNEAQ (reference sequence). The CDR3 runs to 13 residues. V lost 5 bases to trimming and J lost 4 bases; unmatched junction nucleotides: 4. DNA for the CDR3: TGTGCCAGCAGCATCGGACAGGGATACGAGCAGTACTTC. The encoded protein is CASSIGQGYEQYF.

This clone was found a few times. The chain joins TRBV9 to TRBJ1-5; unclear D gene. The V gene's germline CDR1 is SGDLS and CDR2 YYNGEE. The CDR3 has 13 residues. V dropped 0 bases and J dropped 4 bases, with 5 bases sitting between them. This CDR3 reads CASSVEPNQPQHF. The CDR3 bases are TGTGCCAGCAGCGTAGAACCAAATCAGCCCCAGCATTTT.

In this sample, this clone turned up a few times. The same CDR3 can be traced to other DNA sequences in this sample. The chain has TRBV5-6 and TRBJ1-2; D is possibly TRBD1 (5 bases). The V and J ends lost 0 bases and 2 bases respectively, with 5 bases between them. The CDR3 runs to 13 residues. Germline CDR1 reads SGHDT; CDR2 reads YYEEEE. CDR3 bases: TGTGCCAGCAGCTTGGGACAGAACTATGGCTACACCTTC. Amino acid sequence: CASSLGQNYGYTF.

The chain joins TRBV27 to TRBJ1-4, with D unresolved. Germline CDR1 reads MNHEY; CDR2 reads SMNVEV (reference sequence). The V end was cut by 6 bases, the J end by 4 bases, with 12 bases between. This CDR3 spans 14 amino acids. The CDR3 protein is CASSQDRFNEKLFF. CDR3 nucleotide sequence: TGTGCCAGCAGCCAGGACCGTTTTAATGAAAAACTGTTTTTT. Drawing the rest from reference TRBV27 and TRBJ1-4, the complete variable domain is EAQVTQNPRYLITVTGKKLTVTCSQNMNHEYMSWYRQDPGLGLRQIYYSMNVEVTDKGDVPEGYKVSRKEKRNFPLILESPSPNQTSLYFCASSQDRFNEKLFFGSGTQLSVL.

The rearrangement uses TRBV4-1 and TRBJ1-1, with D possibly matching TRBD1 (5 bases). Trimming left V 1 base short and J 3 bases short, with 12 bases between. Germline CDR1 and CDR2: MGHRA and YSYEKL. This CDR3 is built from 15 residues. CDR3 DNA sequence: TGCGCCAGCAGCCAAGTTTGGGGGACGCACACTGAAGCTTTCTTT. Residues: CASSQVWGTHTEAFF.

The rearrangement joins TRBV30 to TRBJ2-3; D is unclear. The ends were cut back, 0 bases at V and 2 bases at J, with 12 bases in the middle. The CDR3 covers 15 residues. Germline V lookup: CDR1 GTSNPN, CDR2 SVGIG (reference sequence). Here the CDR3 DNA reads TGTGCCTGGAGTGTATCTGGCGGAGACACAGATACGCAGTATTTT. Amino acid sequence: CAWSVSGGDTDTQYF.

The J gene is TRBJ1-5, the V gene TRBV2; no firm D call. Germline assignment: CDR1 SNHLY and CDR2 FYNNEI. This CDR3 region has 15 residues. The V end was cut by 2 bases, the J end by 3 bases, with 11 bases between. The CDR3 DNA reads TGTGCCAGCAGTGAACTTTGGGGAACCAATCAGCCCCAGCATTTT. This codes for CASSELWGTNQPQHF.

V usage is TRBV2 and J usage is TRBJ2-3; TRBD2 aligns across 7 bases. This CDR3 has 16 residues. After removal of 2 bases from V and 3 bases from J, the junction contained 8 bases not matched to a gene. Germline V gives CDR1 SNHLY, CDR2 FYNNEI. CDR3 nucleotides: TGTGCCAGCAGTGAATTGTTAGCGGGTGCGACAGATACGCAGTATTTT. Its protein is CASSELLAGATDTQYF. The full variable domain, its missing parts supplied by reference TRBV2 and TRBJ2-3, is EPEVTQTPSHQVTQMGQEVILRCVPISNHLYFYWYRQILGQKVEFLVSFYNNEISEKSEIFDDQFSVERPDGSNFTLKIRSTKLEDSAMYFCASSELLAGATDTQYFGPGTRLTVL.

The chain uses TRBV5-6 and TRBJ2-7, with a weak D call TRBD2 (5 bases). From germline, CDR1 is SGHDT and CDR2 YYEEEE. Between the trimmed V and J ends, which lost 4 bases and 0 bases, there was a span of 11 bases. This CDR3 contains 14 residues. Here the CDR3 DNA reads TGTGCCAGCAGCCGCCCGGGGAGCTCCTACGAGCAGTACTTC. Protein sequence: CASSRPGSSYEQYF.

This sequence joins TRBV7-6 and TRBJ1-2, with 9 bases identical to TRBD1. After removal of 2 bases from V and 3 bases from J, the junction contained 16 bases not matched to a gene. The germline V gene encodes CDR1 SGHVS and CDR2 FNYEAQ. The CDR3 runs to 19 residues. CDR3 in DNA: TGTGCCAGCAGCTTATGGGGTCACGGACAGGGGCCCCCGGACTATGGCTACACCTTC. Residues: CASSLWGHGQGPPDYGYTF.

A word on this clone: The sample carries other DNA sequences with the same CDR3. The chain carries TRBV28 and TRBJ2-7; D is perhaps TRBD1 or TRBD2 (6 bases each). Germline V gives CDR1 MDHEN, CDR2 SYDVKM. V dropped 2 bases and J dropped 0 bases, with 11 bases sitting between them. The CDR3 extends over 15 amino acids. CDR3 loop: CASSLRGVGSYEQYF. CDR3 sequence (DNA): TGTGCCAGCAGTTTAAGGGGGGTGGGCTCCTACGAGCAGTACTTC.

The V call is TRBV25-1, the J call TRBJ2-5, with a weak D call TRBD1 (6 bases). Germline assignment: CDR1 MGHDK and CDR2 SYGVNS. The CDR3 extends over 14 amino acids. V lost 8 bases and J lost 5, with 18 bases in between. The CDR3 DNA follows: TGTGCCAGCGCCCAACAGGACAGAGGGGAGACCCAGTACTTC. Its protein is CASAQQDRGETQYF.

The genes are TRBV6-1 and TRBJ2-7; a weak D match, TRBD1 (5 bases). The CDR3 loop spans 11 amino acids. V shed 7 bases and J shed 2 bases, with 6 bases lying between them. CDR1 and CDR2 (germline): MNHNS, SASEGT. This CDR3 is CASIRAYEQYF. The DNA for the CDR3 is TGTGCCAGCATCAGGGCCTACGAGCAGTACTTC.

The V call is TRBV27, the J call TRBJ2-5; 7 bases are shared with TRBD2. Germline CDR1 is MNHEY and CDR2 is SMNVEV (reference sequence). The CDR3 runs 14 residues. V shed 1 base, J shed 7 bases, and the junction held 6 bases outside the gene matches. This CDR3 reads CASSLLGGVGTQYF. In DNA form, the CDR3 reads TGTGCCAGCAGTTTATTGGGGGGGGTAGGGACCCAGTACTTC.

This clone was recorded only once. The J gene is TRBJ2-2, the V gene TRBV4-3; 12 bases are shared with TRBD2. This CDR3 contains 19 residues. Germline CDR1 is LGHNA and CDR2 is YSLEER. V shed 0 bases, J shed 0 bases, and the junction held 5 bases outside the gene matches. As DNA, the CDR3 is TGCGCCAGCAGCCAAGAGGGACTAGCGGGCCTCGCGAACACCGGGGAGCTGTTTTTT. Translating it yields CASSQEGLAGLANTGELFF.

Regarding this clone: Other DNA sequences within the sample encode an identical CDR3. This chain uses TRBV5-6 with TRBJ2-7; D is perhaps TRBD2 (6 bases). Germline V gene lookup returns CDR1 SGHDT and CDR2 YYEEEE. V shed 3 bases and J shed 2 bases, with 12 bases lying between them. This CDR3 comprises 14 residues. CDR3 protein: CASSWGTSTYEQYF. The CDR3 DNA follows: TGTGCCAGCAGCTGGGGGACTTCTACCTACGAGCAGTACTTC.

V and J are TRBV5-6 and TRBJ2-5; D not certain. Germline V CDR1 and CDR2: SGHDT, YYEEEE. The V end was cut by 0 bases, the J end by 5 bases, with 11 bases between. The CDR3 length is 14 residues. CDR3 coding DNA: TGTGCCAGCAGCTTGGATCTAGACGACGAGACCCAGTACTTC. Encoded protein: CASSLDLDDETQYF.

The V and J genes are TRBV10-3 and TRBJ1-6; D ambiguous. Germline assignment: CDR1 ENHRY and CDR2 SYGVKD. This CDR3 has 16 amino acids. V was clipped by 3 bases and J by 0 bases, with 9 bases between them. The CDR3 spells CAISDSGSSYNSPLHF. CDR3 bases: TGTGCCATCAGTGATTCGGGGAGCTCCTATAATTCACCCCTCCACTTT.

The chain recombines TRBV27 with TRBJ1-2; 9 nucleotides match TRBD1. This CDR3 region has 17 residues. Germline V CDR1 and CDR2: MNHEY, SMNVEV (reference sequence). J gave up 9 bases and V 3 bases, and 17 bases lay outside the gene matches. CDR3 residues: CASSFSPRGQGLVSYTF. CDR3 in DNA: TGTGCCAGCAGTTTCTCTCCTCGGGGACAGGGTTTGGTTAGCTACACCTTC.

The CDR3 here is CASSAALSGGLQETQYF. CDR3 in DNA: TGTGCCAGCAGCGCTGCCCTCAGCGGGGGGCTCCAAGAGACCCAGTACTTC. The chain employs TRBV9 and TRBJ2-5, with TRBD2 matching over 9 bases. In germline, CDR1 is SGDLS, CDR2 YYNGEE. The CDR3 sequence is 17 residues long. The trim removed 3 bases at V and 1 base at J, leaving 10 bases unmatched.

J is TRBJ2-7 and V is TRBV4-3; D may be TRBD2 (7 bases). Germline lookup yields CDR1 LGHNA and CDR2 YSLEER. This CDR3 comprises 13 residues. V lost 4 bases and J 6 bases, leaving 13 bases between the germline ends. The CDR3 reads CASSPPGGSEQYF. The DNA for the CDR3 is TGCGCCAGCAGCCCCCCGGGGGGCTCCGAGCAGTACTTC.

This rearrangement joins TRBV10-1 to TRBJ2-1; 7 nucleotides align to TRBD2. The CDR3 sequence is 14 residues long. V was clipped by 3 bases and J by 9 bases; unmatched bases: 8. The germline V gene has CDR1 WNHNN and CDR2 SYGVQD (reference sequence). CDR3 residues: CASSEFGTGGEQFF. The CDR3 region has the DNA TGCGCCAGCAGTGAATTTGGGACGGGAGGTGAGCAGTTCTTC.

The chain is built from TRBV10-3 and TRBJ2-1, with TRBD1 matching over 8 bases. Germline V lookup: CDR1 ENHRY, CDR2 SYGVKD. The length of the CDR3 is 15 residues. Trimming cost V 2 bases and J 4 bases; bases outside gene matches: 4. CDR3 coding DNA: TGTGCCATCAGTGAGGGGACAGGAGATTACAATGAGCAGTTCTTC. This sequence encodes CAISEGTGDYNEQFF.

The V call is TRBV28, the J call TRBJ2-1; TRBD1 agrees at 8 bases. The J segment lost 4 bases and the V segment lost 5 bases, leaving 10 bases of the junction unmatched. This CDR3 has 16 amino acids. Germline assignment: CDR1 MDHEN and CDR2 SYDVKM. CDR3 region: CASSPSTGASYNEQFF. DNA for the CDR3: TGTGCCAGCAGTCCTTCGACAGGGGCCTCATACAATGAGCAGTTCTTC.

The V call is TRBV4-3, the J call TRBJ2-1, with D perhaps TRBD2 (6 bases). The CDR3 runs to 16 residues. Between the trimmed V and J ends, which lost 4 bases and 4 bases, there was a span of 17 bases. CDR1 is LGHNA and CDR2 is YSLEER in the germline V gene. The CDR3 DNA reads TGCGCCAGCAGCCTAATCTGGGGGGAAGGGTACAATGAGCAGTTCTTC. Its translation: CASSLIWGEGYNEQFF.

The rearrangement links TRBV2 to TRBJ2-2; 12 bases align to TRBD1. The CDR3 has 16 amino acids. The germline gives CDR1 SNHLY, CDR2 FYNNEI. V shed 5 bases, J shed 7 bases, and the junction held 8 bases outside the gene matches. The CDR3 loop reads CASSHRDRGLGGELFF. The CDR3, as DNA: TGTGCCAGCAGTCACCGGGACAGGGGGCTTGGCGGGGAGCTGTTTTTT.

As concerns this clone: This sample also contains other DNA sequences that code for the same CDR3. This chain uses TRBV27 with TRBJ2-5; weak D call: TRBD1 (5 bases). CDR1 MNHEY and CDR2 SMNVEV come from the germline V gene (reference sequence). CDR3 length equals 13 residues. The V end lost 3 bases, the J end lost 5 bases, and 10 bases lay between the germline ends. The CDR3 nucleotides read TGTGCCAGCAGTTTGTGGCAGGGTGAGACCCAGTACTTC. Translating gives CASSLWQGETQYF.

The V call is TRBV4-2, the J call TRBJ1-1; 12 bases align to TRBD1. The CDR3 is made up of 18 amino acids. The J segment lost 1 base and the V segment lost 4 bases, leaving 10 bases of the junction unmatched. Germline CDR1 LGHNA, CDR2 YNFKEQ. CDR3 loop: CASSLTGTGGAGNTEAFF. CDR3 DNA sequence: TGTGCCAGCAGCCTCACCGGGACAGGGGGCGCGGGGAACACTGAAGCTTTCTTT.

Concerning this clone: The same CDR3 is also encoded by other DNA sequences in this sample. This rearrangement joins TRBV5-6 to TRBJ2-2; 8 bases map to TRBD1. Germline V gene sequence: CDR1 SGHDT, CDR2 YYEEEE. Unmatched junction bases numbered 4, after V lost 4 bases and J lost 2 bases. The CDR3 is 15 amino acids. The CDR3 spells CASSLGQGNTGELFF. Written as DNA, the CDR3 is TGTGCCAGCAGCCTAGGACAGGGAAACACCGGGGAGCTGTTTTTT.

The chain has TRBV28 and TRBJ1-6; D is unresolved. The CDR3 totals 13 residues. The germline V gene has CDR1 MDHEN and CDR2 SYDVKM. Trimming took 7 bases from V and 6 from J, leaving 10 bases between them. This chain's CDR3 is CASTDSTNSPLHF. The CDR3 nucleotides are TGTGCCAGCACTGATTCGACTAATTCACCCCTCCACTTT. Based on the CDR3 plus reference TRBV28 and TRBJ1-6, the full variable domain is DVKVTQSSRYLVKRTGEKVFLECVQDMDHENMFWYRQDPGLGLRLIYFSYDVKMKEKGDIPEGYSVSREKKERFSLILESASTNQTSMYLCASTDSTNSPLHFGNGTRLTVT.

The rearrangement links TRBV19 to TRBJ1-6, with a weak D call TRBD1 (5 bases). Germline CDR1 and CDR2: LNHDA and SQIVND (reference sequence). CDR3 size: 14 residues. Between the trimmed V and J ends, which lost 9 bases and 3 bases, there was a span of 12 bases. The CDR3 here is CASLGRDYNSPLHF. The DNA for the CDR3 is TGTGCCAGCTTGGGACGTGACTATAATTCACCCCTCCACTTT.